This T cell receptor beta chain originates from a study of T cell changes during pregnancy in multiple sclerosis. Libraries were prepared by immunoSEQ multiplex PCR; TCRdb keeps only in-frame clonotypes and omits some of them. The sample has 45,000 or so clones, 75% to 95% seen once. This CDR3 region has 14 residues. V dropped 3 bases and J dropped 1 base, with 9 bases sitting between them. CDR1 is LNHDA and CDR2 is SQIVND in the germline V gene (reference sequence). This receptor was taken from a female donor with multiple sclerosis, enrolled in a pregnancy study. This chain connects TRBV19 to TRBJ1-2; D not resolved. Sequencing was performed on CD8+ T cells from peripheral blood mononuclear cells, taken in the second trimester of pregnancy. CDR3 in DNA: TGTGCCAGTAGTATCGAGACACTTAACTATGGCTACACCTTC. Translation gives CASSIETLNYGYTF.